This is a list of T cell receptor beta chains from one sample in a study of pediatric ulcerative colitis. TCRdb's copy holds only in-frame clones and misses some; the assay was immunoSEQ multiplex PCR. The sample lists 30,000 to 45,000 clones, over 80% occurring once. The sequencing sample was made of blood. The receptor source for this set is a girl between 10 and 17 years old with moderate ulcerative colitis. Each CDR3 is given with its conserved first and last residue. The order of the fields is V gene, J gene, D gene, CDR3 length, CDR3 protein. The D gene is left open where the match is weak.

V: TRBV6-1
J: TRBJ2-1
D: -
length: 14
CDR3: CASSEAEEGNEQFF

V: TRBV7-8
J: TRBJ1-2
D: TRBD1
length: 14
CDR3: CASSLDDREGGYTF

V: TRBV2
J: TRBJ1-2
D: TRBD1
length: 13
CDR3: CASSGDSYYGYTF

V: TRBV30
J: TRBJ2-1
D: -
length: 16
CDR3: CAWSRGDRAGDNEQFF

V: TRBV29-1
J: TRBJ2-5
D: -
length: 12
CDR3: CSVAFSGETQYF

V: TRBV10-3
J: TRBJ2-2
D: -
length: 14
CDR3: CANRQGRDTGELFF

V: TRBV7-9
J: TRBJ1-5
D: -
length: 14
CDR3: CASRGWTDDQPQHF

V: TRBV5-6
J: TRBJ2-7
D: -
length: 13
CDR3: CASSLTGRDEQYF

V: TRBV5-1
J: TRBJ2-1
D: TRBD2
length: 17
CDR3: CASSDSPLAGGYNEQFF

V: TRBV5-1
J: TRBJ2-5
D: -
length: 15
CDR3: CASSLRGTAQETQYF

V: TRBV7-2
J: TRBJ2-7
D: TRBD2
length: 15
CDR3: CASSLQAGGPYEQYF

V: TRBV7-2
J: TRBJ2-1
D: -
length: 12
CDR3: CASSLRFNEQFF

V: TRBV5-1
J: TRBJ2-7
D: -
length: 12
CDR3: CASSQGSYEQYF

V: TRBV6-5
J: TRBJ1-5
D: -
length: 13
CDR3: CASSYGSNQPQHF

V: TRBV19
J: TRBJ1-1
D: -
length: 13
CDR3: CASSWEEAAEAFF

V: TRBV23-1
J: TRBJ1-5
D: -
length: 16
CDR3: CASSQYSGCVWQPQHF

V: TRBV2
J: TRBJ2-7
D: TRBD1
length: 13
CDR3: CASRDRGGGEQYF

V: TRBV27
J: TRBJ2-3
D: -
length: 12
CDR3: CASSSLDDTQYF

V: TRBV7-2
J: TRBJ2-2
D: TRBD1
length: 19
CDR3: CASSLAPGQGVKATGELFF

V: TRBV6-6
J: TRBJ1-5
D: TRBD1
length: 15
CDR3: CASSYRGQGLQPQHF

V: TRBV11-3
J: TRBJ2-1
D: -
length: 16
CDR3: CASSLGLAQGEDEQFF

V: TRBV25-1
J: TRBJ2-2
D: TRBD1
length: 17
CDR3: CASSEGQGLTGTGELFF

V: TRBV10-3
J: TRBJ2-2
D: TRBD2
length: 15
CDR3: CAISGLAGGAGELFF

V: TRBV7-2
J: TRBJ1-5
D: TRBD1
length: 15
CDR3: CASSLSGTVNQPQHF

V: TRBV28
J: TRBJ2-1
D: TRBD2
length: 15
CDR3: CASSPLAGDWNEQFF

V: TRBV7-2
J: TRBJ2-1
D: TRBD2
length: 16
CDR3: CASSARTSGRDNEQFF

V: TRBV6-5
J: TRBJ2-1
D: -
length: 12
CDR3: CASRANYNEQFF

V: TRBV10-1
J: TRBJ2-1
D: TRBD1
length: 17
CDR3: CASSELVNRGLRNEQFF

V: TRBV7-9
J: TRBJ2-7
D: -
length: 15
CDR3: CASSLGEGLSYEQYF

V: TRBV6-5
J: TRBJ1-1
D: -
length: 14
CDR3: CASSYLPGNTEAFF

V: TRBV7-9
J: TRBJ1-2
D: -
length: 14
CDR3: CASSLGGARYGYTF

V: TRBV29-1
J: TRBJ2-5
D: TRBD2
length: 13
CDR3: CSARDYRGETQYF